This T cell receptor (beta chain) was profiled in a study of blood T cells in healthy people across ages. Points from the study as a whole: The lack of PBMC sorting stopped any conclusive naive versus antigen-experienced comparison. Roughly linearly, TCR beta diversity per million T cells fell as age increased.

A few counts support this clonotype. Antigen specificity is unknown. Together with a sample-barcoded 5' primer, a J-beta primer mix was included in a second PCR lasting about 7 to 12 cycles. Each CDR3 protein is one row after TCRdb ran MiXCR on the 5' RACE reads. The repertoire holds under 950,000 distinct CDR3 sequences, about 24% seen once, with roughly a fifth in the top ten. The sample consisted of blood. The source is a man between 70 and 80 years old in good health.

CDR3 bases: TGTGCCAGCAGTAGTAGGAGCGGGGGAAGGGCAGATACGCAGTATTTT. Translated, it gives CASSSRSGGRADTQYF. The chain employs TRBV12-3 or TRBV12-4 and TRBJ2-3; 8 bases agree with TRBD2. Trimming at V came to 5 bases and at J to 4 bases, leaving 11 bases not matched to a gene. This CDR3 comprises 16 residues.